The present entry profiles one TCR beta chain with its context. No antigen is known for it. The sample originates from a study of identical twins' blood T cells. Study information: About 12 libraries, six alpha and six beta, gave some 52 million reads.

Sample barcodes were added at both library ends during cDNA synthesis. TCRdb fed the 5' RACE reads into MiXCR, producing one record per CDR3 protein. The sample consists of 350,000 to 400,000 distinct CDR3 sequences, 25% to 35% of them appearing once. The study's findings and limits: Shared environment remains a possible cause of twin similarity.

This CDR3 has 14 residues. Germline values: CDR1 DFQATT, CDR2 SNEGSKA (reference sequence). The sequenced sample was PBMCs. The receptor was isolated from a woman aged 18 to 49 in good health. The V call is TRBV20-1, the J call TRBJ2-7; 8 bases are shared with TRBD1. This CDR3 is CSYIRQGRSYEQYF. The CDR3 region has the DNA TGCAGCTACATTCGACAGGGGCGATCCTACGAGCAGTACTTC.